The 6 T cell receptor beta chains below come from one sample, sequenced in a study of graft-versus-host responses after intestinal transplantation. Only in-frame clones appear in the TCRdb table, and some are missing; sequencing was by immunoSEQ multiplex PCR. The sample comprises about 97,000 clones, just under 95% of which are singletons, and around 0.07% rests with the top ten. Which antigens these TCRs recognize remains unknown. Sample: unstimulated CD8+ T cells sorted from spleen or lymph node cells, taken before transplant. Receptors originate from a human donor who was the organ donor for an intestinal transplant.

V usage is TRBV6-4 and J usage is TRBJ1-5, with TRBD1 matching over 12 bases. The CDR3 extends over 15 amino acids. Germline lookup yields CDR1 MRHNA and CDR2 SNTAGT. V lost 5 bases to trimming and J lost 7 bases; unmatched junction nucleotides: 6. CDR3 sequence reads: CASSPGQGAIQPQHF. For the CDR3, the DNA is TGTGCCAGCAGTCCGGGACAGGGGGCCATCCAGCCCCAGCATTTT.

The chain carries TRBV10-2 and TRBJ2-3; D is possibly TRBD2 (5 bases). This CDR3 comprises 13 residues. Trimming cost V 5 bases and J 3 bases, with 9 bases left between them. Germline assignment: CDR1 WSHSY and CDR2 SAAADI. CDR3 region: CASSWTLTDTQYF. The CDR3 DNA reads as TGCGCCAGCAGTTGGACTCTTACAGATACGCAGTATTTT.

This clone is a singleton in its sample. The chain is built from TRBV29-1 and TRBJ2-7; a weak D match, TRBD2 (5 bases). The CDR3 sequence is 12 residues long. V lost 4 bases and J 1 base, leaving 8 bases between the germline ends. Per germline, CDR1 SQVTM and CDR2 ANQGSEA. In nucleotides, the CDR3 is TGCAGCGTTGTTAGGGAGTCCTACGAGCAGTACTTC. This translates into CSVVRESYEQYF.

The CDR3 spells CASSLDRGHTEAFF. Here the CDR3 DNA reads TGTGCCAGCAGCTTAGACAGGGGGCATACTGAAGCTTTCTTT. This chain joins TRBV7-8 and TRBJ1-1, with 9 positions matching TRBD1. This CDR3 is built from 14 residues. CDR1 is SGHVS and CDR2 is FQNEAQ in the germline V gene. V was pared by 1 base and J by 5 bases, with 2 bases of the junction left unmatched.

The chain couples TRBV5-1 to TRBJ1-1; possibly TRBD1 for D (5 bases). V was cut by 1 base and J by 4 bases, with 20 bases left in between. The CDR3 has 17 residues. Germline V gene sequence: CDR1 SGHRS, CDR2 YFSETQ. In DNA, the CDR3 is TGCGCCAGCAGCTTGTTGGGGGGGACCTTAGATACCACTGAAGCTTTCTTT. Translating it yields CASSLLGGTLDTTEAFF. The complete variable domain, with remaining parts taken from reference TRBV5-1 and TRBJ1-1, reads KAGVTQTPRYLIKTRGQQVTLSCSPISGHRSVSWYQQTPGQGLQFLFEYFSETQRNKGNFPGRFSGRQFSNSRSEMNVSTLELGDSALYLCASSLLGGTLDTTEAFFGQGTRLTVV.

The chain links TRBV7-9 to TRBJ1-3, with a possible D match to TRBD1 (5 bases). The V gene lost 5 bases and the J gene lost 3 bases, with 8 bases spanning the gap. The CDR3 has 13 amino acids. Germline V gene lookup returns CDR1 SEHNR and CDR2 FQNEAQ (reference sequence). The CDR3 spells CASSPQVGNTIYF. In nucleotides, the CDR3 is TGTGCCAGCAGCCCACAGGTTGGAAACACCATATATTTT.